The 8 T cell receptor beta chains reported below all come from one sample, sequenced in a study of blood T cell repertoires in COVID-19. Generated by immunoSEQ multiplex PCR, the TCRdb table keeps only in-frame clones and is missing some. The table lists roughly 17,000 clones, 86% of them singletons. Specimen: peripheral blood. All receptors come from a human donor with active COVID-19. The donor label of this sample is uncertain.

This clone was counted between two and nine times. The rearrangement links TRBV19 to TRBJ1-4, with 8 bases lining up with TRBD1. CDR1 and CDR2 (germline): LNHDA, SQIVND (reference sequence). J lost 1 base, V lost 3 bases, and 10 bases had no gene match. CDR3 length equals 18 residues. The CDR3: CASSIGQGDGRTNEKLFF. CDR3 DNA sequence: TGTGCCAGTAGTATCGGACAGGGTGATGGAAGAACTAATGAAAAACTGTTTTTT.

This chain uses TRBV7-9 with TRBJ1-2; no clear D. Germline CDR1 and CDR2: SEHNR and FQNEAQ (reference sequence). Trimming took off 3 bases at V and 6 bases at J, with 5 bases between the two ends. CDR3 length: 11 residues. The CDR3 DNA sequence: TGTGCCAGCAGCTTCGGAGATGGCTACACCTTC. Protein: CASSFGDGYTF.

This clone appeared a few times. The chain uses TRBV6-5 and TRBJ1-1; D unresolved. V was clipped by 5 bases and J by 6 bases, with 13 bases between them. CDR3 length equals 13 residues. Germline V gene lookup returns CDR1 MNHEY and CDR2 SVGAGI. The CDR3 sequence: CASSHNSPPEAFF. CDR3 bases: TGTGCCAGCAGTCATAATAGTCCGCCTGAAGCTTTCTTT.

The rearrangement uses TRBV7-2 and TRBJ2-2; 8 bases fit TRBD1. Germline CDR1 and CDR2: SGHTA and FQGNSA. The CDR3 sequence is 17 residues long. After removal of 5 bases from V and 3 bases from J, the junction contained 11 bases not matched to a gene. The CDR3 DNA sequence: TGTGCCAGCAGCACAAACCCAGACAGGGGTTACACCGGGGAGCTGTTTTTT. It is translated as CASSTNPDRGYTGELFF.

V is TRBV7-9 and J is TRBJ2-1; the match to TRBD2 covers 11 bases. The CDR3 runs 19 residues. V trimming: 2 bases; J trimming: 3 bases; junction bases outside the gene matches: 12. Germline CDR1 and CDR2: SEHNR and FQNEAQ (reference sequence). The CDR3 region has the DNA TGTGCCAGCAGCTTAAATGATGCTAGCGGGGGGTTTAACTACAATGAGCAGTTCTTC. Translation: CASSLNDASGGFNYNEQFF.

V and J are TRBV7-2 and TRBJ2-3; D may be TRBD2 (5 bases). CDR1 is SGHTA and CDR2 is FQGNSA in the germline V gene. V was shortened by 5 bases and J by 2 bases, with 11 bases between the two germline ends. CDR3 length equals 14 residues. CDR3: CASSTRASTDTQYF. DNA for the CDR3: TGTGCCAGCAGCACGAGGGCCTCCACAGATACGCAGTATTTT.

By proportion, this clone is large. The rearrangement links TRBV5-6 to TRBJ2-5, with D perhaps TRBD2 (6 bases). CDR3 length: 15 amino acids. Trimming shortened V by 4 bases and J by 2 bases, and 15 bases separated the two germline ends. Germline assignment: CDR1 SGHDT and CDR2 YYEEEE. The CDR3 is CASSATSSPQETQYF. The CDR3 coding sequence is TGTGCCAGCAGCGCAACTAGCAGCCCACAAGAGACCCAGTACTTC.

The CDR3 sequence is CASSLEGQVTYEQYF. The CDR3 nucleotides are TGTGCCAGCAGCTTGGAGGGACAGGTAACCTACGAGCAGTACTTC. The chain is built from TRBV5-8 and TRBJ2-7; 8 nucleotides align to TRBD1. Germline V lookup: CDR1 SGHTS, CDR2 YDEGEE. This CDR3 spans 15 amino acids. Losses at the gene ends were 0 bases for V and 2 bases for J; bases not matched to a gene: 4.